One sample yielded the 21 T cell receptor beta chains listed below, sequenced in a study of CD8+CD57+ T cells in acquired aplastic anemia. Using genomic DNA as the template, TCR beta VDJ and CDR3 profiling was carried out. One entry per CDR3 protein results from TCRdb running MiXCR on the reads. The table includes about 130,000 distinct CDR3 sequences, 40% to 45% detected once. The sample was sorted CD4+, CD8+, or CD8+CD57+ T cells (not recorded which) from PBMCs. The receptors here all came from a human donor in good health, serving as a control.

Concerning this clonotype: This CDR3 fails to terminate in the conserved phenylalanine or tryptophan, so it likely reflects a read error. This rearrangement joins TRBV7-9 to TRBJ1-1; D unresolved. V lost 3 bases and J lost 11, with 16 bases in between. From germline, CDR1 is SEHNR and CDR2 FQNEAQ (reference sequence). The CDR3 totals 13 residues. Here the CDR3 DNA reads TGTGCCAGCAGCTTTGGACCCTCATTGGGGGCTTTCCTT. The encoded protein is CASSFGPSLGAFL.

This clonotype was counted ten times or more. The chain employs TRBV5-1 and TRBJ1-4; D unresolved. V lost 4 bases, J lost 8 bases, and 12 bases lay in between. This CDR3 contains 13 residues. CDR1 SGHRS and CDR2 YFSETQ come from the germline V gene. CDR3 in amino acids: CASSPDNYEKLFF. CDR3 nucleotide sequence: TGCGCCAGCAGCCCCGACAATTACGAAAAACTGTTTTTT.

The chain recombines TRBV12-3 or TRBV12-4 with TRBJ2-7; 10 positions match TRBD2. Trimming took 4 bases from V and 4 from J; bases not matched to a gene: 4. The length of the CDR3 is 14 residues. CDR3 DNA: TGTGCCAGCAGTTGGAGCGGGGGGGCATACGAGCAGTACTTC. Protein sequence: CASSWSGGAYEQYF.

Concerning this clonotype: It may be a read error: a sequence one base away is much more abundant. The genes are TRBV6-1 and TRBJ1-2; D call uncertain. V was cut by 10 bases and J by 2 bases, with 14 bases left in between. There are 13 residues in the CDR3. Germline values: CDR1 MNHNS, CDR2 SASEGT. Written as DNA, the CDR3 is TGTGCCAACAGCGAGGCAGGCAACTATGGCTACACCTTC. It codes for CANSEAGNYGYTF.

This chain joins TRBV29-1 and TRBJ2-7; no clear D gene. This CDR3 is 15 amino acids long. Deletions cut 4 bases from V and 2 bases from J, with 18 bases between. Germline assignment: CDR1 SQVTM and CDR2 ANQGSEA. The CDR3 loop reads CSVGAFLGFPYEQYF. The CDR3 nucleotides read TGCAGCGTTGGGGCTTTCCTTGGCTTTCCCTACGAGCAGTACTTC.

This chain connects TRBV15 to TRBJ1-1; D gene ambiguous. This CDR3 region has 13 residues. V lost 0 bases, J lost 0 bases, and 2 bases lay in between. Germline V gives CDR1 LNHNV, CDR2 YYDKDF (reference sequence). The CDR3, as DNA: TGTGCCACCAGCAGAGATATGAACACTGAAGCTTTCTTT. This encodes CATSRDMNTEAFF.

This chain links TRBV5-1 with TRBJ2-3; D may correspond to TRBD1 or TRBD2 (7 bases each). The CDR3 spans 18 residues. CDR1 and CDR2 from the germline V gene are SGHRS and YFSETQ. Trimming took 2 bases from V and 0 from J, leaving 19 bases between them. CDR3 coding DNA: TGCGCCAGCAGCTTAGAGGGGGCTGGGGGGGAAAGCACAGATACGCAGTATTTT. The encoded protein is CASSLEGAGGESTDTQYF.

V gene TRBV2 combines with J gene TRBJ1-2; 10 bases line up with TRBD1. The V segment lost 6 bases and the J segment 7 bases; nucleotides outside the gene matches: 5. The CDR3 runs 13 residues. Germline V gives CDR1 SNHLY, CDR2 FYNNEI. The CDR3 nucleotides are TGTGCCAGCAGCGGGACAGGGGAGTCTGGCTACACCTTC. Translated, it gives CASSGTGESGYTF.

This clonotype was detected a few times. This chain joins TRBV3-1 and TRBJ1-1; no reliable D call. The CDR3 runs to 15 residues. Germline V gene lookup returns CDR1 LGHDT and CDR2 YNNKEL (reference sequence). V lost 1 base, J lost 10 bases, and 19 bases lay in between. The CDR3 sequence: CASSQGRQVGGRAFF. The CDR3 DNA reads TGTGCCAGCAGCCAAGGACGCCAAGTTGGCGGCAGAGCTTTCTTT. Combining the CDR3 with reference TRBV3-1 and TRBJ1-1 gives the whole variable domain DTAVSQTPKYLVTQMGNDKSIKCEQNLGHDTMYWYKQDSKKFLKIMFSYNNKELIINETVPNRFSPKSPDKAHLNLHINSLELGDSAVYFCASSQGRQVGGRAFFGQGTRLTVV.

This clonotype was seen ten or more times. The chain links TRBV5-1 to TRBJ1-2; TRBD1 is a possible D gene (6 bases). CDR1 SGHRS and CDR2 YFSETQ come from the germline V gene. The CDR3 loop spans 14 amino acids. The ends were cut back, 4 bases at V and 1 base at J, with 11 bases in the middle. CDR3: CASSQADSNYGYTF. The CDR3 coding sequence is TGCGCCAGCAGCCAAGCGGACAGTAACTATGGCTACACCTTC.

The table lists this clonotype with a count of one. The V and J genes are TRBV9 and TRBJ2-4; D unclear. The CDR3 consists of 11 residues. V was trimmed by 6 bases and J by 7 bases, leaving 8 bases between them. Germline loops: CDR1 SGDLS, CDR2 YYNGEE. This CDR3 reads CASNGGNIQYF. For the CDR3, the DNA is TGTGCCAGCAACGGTGGGAACATTCAGTACTTC.

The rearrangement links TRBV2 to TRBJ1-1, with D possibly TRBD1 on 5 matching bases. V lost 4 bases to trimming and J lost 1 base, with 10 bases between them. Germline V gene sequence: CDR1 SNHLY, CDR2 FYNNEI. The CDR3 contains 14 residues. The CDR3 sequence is CASSGRGQNTEAFF. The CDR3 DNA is TGTGCCAGCAGTGGAAGGGGCCAGAACACTGAAGCTTTCTTT.

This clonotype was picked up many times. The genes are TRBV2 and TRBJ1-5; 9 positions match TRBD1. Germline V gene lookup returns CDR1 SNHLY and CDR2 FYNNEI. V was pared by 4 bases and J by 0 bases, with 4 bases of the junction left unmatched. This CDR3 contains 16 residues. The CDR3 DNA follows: TGTGCCAGCAGTGGGGGGACAGGGTCTAGCAATCAGCCCCAGCATTTT. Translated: CASSGGTGSSNQPQHF.

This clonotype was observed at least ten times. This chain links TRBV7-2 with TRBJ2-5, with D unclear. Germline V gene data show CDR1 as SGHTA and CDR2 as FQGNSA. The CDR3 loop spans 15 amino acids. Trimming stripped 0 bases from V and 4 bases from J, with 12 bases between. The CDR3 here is CASSLAGLGGETQYF. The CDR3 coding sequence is TGTGCCAGCAGCTTAGCTGGCCTAGGTGGAGAGACCCAGTACTTC.

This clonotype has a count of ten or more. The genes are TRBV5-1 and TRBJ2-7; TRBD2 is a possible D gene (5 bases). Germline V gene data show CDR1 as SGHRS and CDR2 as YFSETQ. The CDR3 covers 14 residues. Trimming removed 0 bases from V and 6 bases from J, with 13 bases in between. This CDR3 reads CASSLVAGGPEQYF. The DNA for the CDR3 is TGCGCCAGCAGCTTGGTTGCGGGCGGCCCCGAGCAGTACTTC.

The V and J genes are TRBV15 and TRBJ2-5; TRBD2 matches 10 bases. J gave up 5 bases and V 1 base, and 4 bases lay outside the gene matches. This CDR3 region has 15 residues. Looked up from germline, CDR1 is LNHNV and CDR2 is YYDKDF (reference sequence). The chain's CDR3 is CATSRGTSGAETQYF. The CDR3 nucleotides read TGTGCCACCAGCAGAGGAACTAGCGGGGCCGAGACCCAGTACTTC.

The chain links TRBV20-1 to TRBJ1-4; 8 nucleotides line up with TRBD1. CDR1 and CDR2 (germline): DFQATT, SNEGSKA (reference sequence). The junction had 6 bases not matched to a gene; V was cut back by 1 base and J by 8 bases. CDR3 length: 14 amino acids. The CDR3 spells CSARGTGFEEKLFF. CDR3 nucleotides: TGCAGTGCTAGAGGGACAGGGTTTGAGGAAAAACTGTTTTTT.

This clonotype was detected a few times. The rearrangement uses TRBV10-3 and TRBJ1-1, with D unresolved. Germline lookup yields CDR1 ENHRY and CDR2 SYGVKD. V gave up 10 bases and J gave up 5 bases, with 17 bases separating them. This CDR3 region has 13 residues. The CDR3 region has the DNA TGTGCCACCCGGACCGATACCGTTACTGAAGCTTTCTTT. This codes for CATRTDTVTEAFF.

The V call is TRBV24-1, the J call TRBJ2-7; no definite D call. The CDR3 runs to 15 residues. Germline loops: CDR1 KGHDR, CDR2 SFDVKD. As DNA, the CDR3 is TGTGCTAGCCCACCTTGGGAAAAATCATATGGGGAGCAGTACTTC. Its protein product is CASPPWEKSYGEQYF.

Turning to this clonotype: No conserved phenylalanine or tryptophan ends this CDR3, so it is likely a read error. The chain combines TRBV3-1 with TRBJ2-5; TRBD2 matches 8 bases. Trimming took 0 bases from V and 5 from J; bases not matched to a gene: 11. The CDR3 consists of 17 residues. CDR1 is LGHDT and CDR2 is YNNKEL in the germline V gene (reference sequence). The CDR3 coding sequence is TGTGCCAGCAGCCAAGATACGAGGAGCGGGAGACGGGAGACCCAGTACTCC. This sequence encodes CASSQDTRSGRRETQYS.

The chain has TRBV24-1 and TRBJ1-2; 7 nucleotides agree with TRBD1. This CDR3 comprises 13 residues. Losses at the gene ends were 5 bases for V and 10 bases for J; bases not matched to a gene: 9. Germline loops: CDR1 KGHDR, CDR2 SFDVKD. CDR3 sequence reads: CATSASRGIDYTF. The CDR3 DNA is TGTGCCACCAGTGCGTCCAGGGGGATTGACTACACCTTC.